These 29 T cell receptor beta chains came from one sample sequenced in a study of glioma-infiltrating T cells after dendritic cell vaccination. Assay used: immunoSEQ multiplex PCR; TCRdb lists only in-frame clones, some missing. The sample shows around 92,000 clones, roughly 80% of them seen only once. The time point here: after dendritic cell vaccination, including at tumor progression/relapse. The material sequenced was blood, taken after dendritic cell vaccination. The receptor set was obtained from a human donor with glioblastoma.

The chain carries TRBV10-1 and TRBJ2-5; TRBD1 might be the D (5 bases). Trimming took off 2 bases at V and 5 bases at J, with 12 bases between the two ends. This CDR3 is 14 amino acids long. The V gene's germline CDR1 is WNHNN and CDR2 SYGVQD (reference sequence). CDR3 DNA: TGCGCCAGCAGTGAGCGGGTGACAGCTGAGACCCAGTACTTC. Encoded protein: CASSERVTAETQYF.

The CDR3 protein is CASSLGYEGGWNTEAFF. The CDR3, as DNA: TGCGCCAGCAGCTTGGGGTATGAGGGAGGCTGGAACACTGAAGCTTTCTTT. The chain couples TRBV5-1 to TRBJ1-1; D not resolved. The V and J ends lost 0 bases and 1 base respectively, with 16 bases between them. The CDR3 runs 17 residues. CDR1 is SGHRS and CDR2 is YFSETQ in the germline V gene.

Worth noting for this clone: The same CDR3 arises from other DNA sequences in this sample as well. V usage is TRBV5-1 and J usage is TRBJ1-1, with a possible D match to TRBD1 (5 bases). The CDR3 runs to 14 residues. CDR1 and CDR2 from the germline V gene are SGHRS and YFSETQ. The V end was cut by 4 bases, the J end by 4 bases, with 14 bases between. CDR3 region: CASSLQGGSTEAFF. CDR3 DNA sequence: TGCGCCAGCAGCCTGCAGGGTGGTAGCACTGAAGCTTTCTTT.

The chain combines TRBV5-1 with TRBJ2-1; maybe TRBD2 (7 bases). The CDR3 is 15 amino acids. Trimming took off 2 bases at V and 6 bases at J, with 15 bases between the two ends. Germline V gives CDR1 SGHRS, CDR2 YFSETQ. CDR3 region: CASSFQGGGGNEQFF. CDR3 DNA: TGCGCCAGCAGCTTCCAAGGCGGGGGCGGCAATGAGCAGTTCTTC.

The rearrangement links TRBV5-1 to TRBJ1-2; tentatively, D is TRBD1 (6 bases). CDR3 length equals 13 residues. V dropped 4 bases and J dropped 3 bases, with 10 bases sitting between them. Germline lookup yields CDR1 SGHRS and CDR2 YFSETQ. DNA of the CDR3: TGCGCCAGCAGCCCCCGACAGGACTATGGCTACACCTTC. It specifies CASSPRQDYGYTF.

V usage is TRBV18 and J usage is TRBJ2-6, with no clear D. Trimming stripped 3 bases from V and 1 base from J, with 10 bases between. This CDR3 has 16 residues. Looked up from germline, CDR1 is KGHSH and CDR2 is LQKENI. The DNA of the CDR3 is TGTGCCAGCTCACCCAGGTCTAATTCTGGGGCCAACGTCCTGACTTTC. Translated: CASSPRSNSGANVLTF.

This clone was seen only once. This chain connects TRBV15 to TRBJ2-1; TRBD1 matches 9 bases. The V segment lost 3 bases and the J segment 8 bases; nucleotides outside the gene matches: 8. The germline gives CDR1 LNHNV, CDR2 YYDKDF (reference sequence). This CDR3 is built from 15 residues. The CDR3 bases are TGTGCCACCAGCAGGGGGGGACAGGGAGGGCATGAGCAGTTCTTC. It specifies CATSRGGQGGHEQFF.

The rearrangement uses TRBV5-1 and TRBJ2-3; D perhaps matches TRBD1 (5 bases). CDR3 length: 14 amino acids. V was trimmed by 4 bases and J by 0 bases, leaving 9 bases between them. Germline lookup yields CDR1 SGHRS and CDR2 YFSETQ. The CDR3 region is CASSMRQSTDTQYF. Here the CDR3 DNA reads TGCGCCAGCAGCATGAGACAGAGCACAGATACGCAGTATTTT. Supplemented by reference TRBV5-1 and TRBJ2-3, the full variable domain reads KAGVTQTPRYLIKTRGQQVTLSCSPISGHRSVSWYQQTPGQGLQFLFEYFSETQRNKGNFPGRFSGRQFSNSRSEMNVSTLELGDSALYLCASSMRQSTDTQYFGPGTRLTVL.

The chain employs TRBV20-1 and TRBJ1-2; 10 nucleotides agree with TRBD1. CDR1 and CDR2 (germline): DFQATT, SNEGSKA (reference sequence). The CDR3 spans 11 residues. CDR3 coding DNA: TGCAGCGCCGGACAGGGGGACGGCTACACCTTC. Its translation: CSAGQGDGYTF.

This chain uses TRBV27 with TRBJ1-6; 7 positions match TRBD1. V shed 5 bases, J shed 9 bases, and the junction held 4 bases outside the gene matches. Germline CDR1 is MNHEY and CDR2 is SMNVEV (reference sequence). CDR3 length: 13 residues. As DNA, the CDR3 is TGTGCCAGCAGTCAAAGGGGGCTTTCACCCCTCCACTTT. Translation gives CASSQRGLSPLHF.

The CDR3 sequence is CASSDRGFGTDNLSNQPQHF. CDR3 coding DNA: TGTGCCAGTAGCGACAGGGGATTCGGCACTGATAACCTTAGCAATCAGCCCCAGCATTTT. The chain recombines TRBV19 with TRBJ1-5, with 8 bases identical to TRBD1. CDR1 and CDR2 (germline): LNHDA, SQIVND (reference sequence). Trimming took 6 bases from V and 0 from J; bases not matched to a gene: 19. This CDR3 is built from 20 residues.

The chain couples TRBV6-5 to TRBJ2-7, with a tentative D call TRBD2 (5 bases). Germline CDR1 MNHEY, CDR2 SVGAGI. V was trimmed by 0 bases and J by 5 bases, leaving 14 bases between them. The CDR3 loop spans 15 amino acids. The CDR3: CASSYSGSWRDEQYF. The CDR3, as DNA: TGTGCCAGCAGTTACTCAGGGTCGTGGCGGGACGAGCAGTACTTC.

The genes are TRBV2 and TRBJ1-5, with a tentative D call TRBD1 (6 bases). Germline CDR1 SNHLY, CDR2 FYNNEI. Deletions cut 7 bases from V and 4 bases from J, with 11 bases between. The CDR3 sequence is 13 residues long. CDR3 in DNA: TGTGCCAGCACAGGACAGTTAAATCAGCCCCAGCATTTT. This gives the protein CASTGQLNQPQHF.

This rearrangement joins TRBV30 to TRBJ1-2; the D is unclear. Per germline, CDR1 GTSNPN and CDR2 SVGIG (reference sequence). The V end was cut by 4 bases, the J end by 4 bases, with 19 bases between. This CDR3 is 15 amino acids long. The CDR3 spells CAWIPKDLYFYGYTF. CDR3 in DNA: TGTGCCTGGATCCCCAAGGACTTATACTTCTATGGCTACACCTTC.

This chain connects TRBV7-2 to TRBJ1-3; D is ambiguous. Between the trimmed V and J ends, which lost 4 bases and 4 bases, there was a span of 14 bases. There are 15 residues in the CDR3. Per the germline V gene, CDR1 is SGHTA and CDR2 is FQGNSA. The CDR3 DNA reads as TGTGCCAGCAGCTCCATTAAGACGAGGGGAAACACCATATATTTT. Protein product: CASSSIKTRGNTIYF.

The rearrangement uses TRBV7-9 and TRBJ2-1, with TRBD2 matching over 10 bases. Germline trimming cut 4 bases from V and 0 bases from J; bases unmatched to any gene: 6. The germline CDR1 and CDR2 sequences are SEHNR and FQNEAQ (reference sequence). The CDR3 is 17 residues long. The CDR3 spells CASSSTSGTSSYNEQFF. The CDR3 DNA follows: TGTGCCAGCAGCTCCACTAGCGGGACCAGCTCCTACAATGAGCAGTTCTTC.

This clone was counted a few times. For the CDR3, the DNA is TGTGCCAGCAGCCTTGTGGGACAGCACTCCTACGAGCAGTACTTC. This sequence encodes CASSLVGQHSYEQYF. The V and J genes are TRBV5-4 and TRBJ2-7, with 7 bases that match TRBD1. The CDR3 contains 15 residues. Germline CDR1 is SGHNT and CDR2 is YYREEE (reference sequence). With V trimmed by 4 bases and J by 0 bases, 7 bases remained unmatched.

As to this clone: Mismatch with germline at one junction end may stem from a read error. This rearrangement joins TRBV5-1 to TRBJ1-2, with TRBD1 as a possible D gene (6 bases). There are 13 residues in the CDR3. CDR1 and CDR2 (germline): SGHRS, YFSETQ. The CDR3 region is CASRLDSYDGYTF. In DNA, the CDR3 is TGCGCCAGCAGGTTGGACAGTTATGATGGCTACACCTTC.

The V and J genes are TRBV7-6 and TRBJ2-1; 9 bases match TRBD2. Germline V gene lookup returns CDR1 SGHVS and CDR2 FNYEAQ. The CDR3 is made up of 15 amino acids. Losses at the gene ends were 2 bases for V and 4 bases for J; bases not matched to a gene: 3. The CDR3: CASSLSGGPYNEQFF. The CDR3 DNA follows: TGTGCCAGCAGCTTAAGCGGGGGGCCTTACAATGAGCAGTTCTTC.

This clone came up a few times. This chain uses TRBV4-2 with TRBJ1-2; 12 bases fit TRBD1. The length of the CDR3 is 16 residues. In germline, CDR1 is LGHNA, CDR2 YNFKEQ. The junction had 1 base not matched to a gene; V was cut back by 0 bases and J by 2 bases. The CDR3 sequence is CASSQEGTGGNYGYTF. As DNA, the CDR3 is TGTGCCAGCAGCCAAGAAGGGACAGGGGGCAACTATGGCTACACCTTC.

The rearrangement joins TRBV20-1 to TRBJ2-7, with D unresolved. V was trimmed by 3 bases and J by 6 bases, leaving 6 bases between them. CDR1 is DFQATT and CDR2 is SNEGSKA in the germline V gene (reference sequence). The CDR3 has 10 residues. Here the CDR3 DNA reads TGCAGTGCTAGCTTACTCGAGCAGTACTTC. Amino acid sequence: CSASLLEQYF.

This chain connects TRBV19 to TRBJ1-2; a weak D match, TRBD1 (5 bases). Between the trimmed V and J ends, which lost 3 bases and 4 bases, there was a span of 15 bases. The CDR3 spans 15 residues. From germline, CDR1 is LNHDA and CDR2 SQIVND (reference sequence). CDR3 residues: CASSMGSGDRYGYTF. The CDR3 nucleotides read TGTGCCAGTAGTATGGGTTCGGGGGACCGCTATGGCTACACCTTC.

This chain joins TRBV7-2 and TRBJ1-2, with unresolved D. Germline CDR1 reads SGHTA; CDR2 reads FQGNSA. This CDR3 region has 14 residues. With 1 base removed from V and 2 bases from J, the gap between germline ends came to 8 bases. In DNA form, the CDR3 reads TGTGCCAGCAGCTTAGAGGCCAGGAACTATGGCTACACCTTC. Translation gives CASSLEARNYGYTF.

V and J are TRBV27 and TRBJ2-7; tentative D call: TRBD1 (5 bases). This CDR3 comprises 14 residues. V was pared by 3 bases and J by 2 bases, with 11 bases between. In germline, CDR1 is MNHEY, CDR2 SMNVEV (reference sequence). The CDR3, as DNA: TGTGCCAGCAGTTTGTGGGGCAGGGCCTACGAGCAGTACTTC. This encodes CASSLWGRAYEQYF.

The chain uses TRBV10-2 and TRBJ1-5, with 9 bases that match TRBD1. The CDR3 totals 19 residues. Germline CDR1 reads WSHSY; CDR2 reads SAAADI. J gave up 0 bases and V 0 bases, and 9 bases lay outside the gene matches. CDR3 in amino acids: CASSESLRQGDYSNQPQHF. DNA for the CDR3: TGCGCCAGCAGTGAGTCTCTACGACAGGGGGATTATAGCAATCAGCCCCAGCATTTT.

This clone was observed a single time. The chain is built from TRBV4-1 and TRBJ1-1; TRBD1 might be the D (6 bases). This CDR3 comprises 15 residues. The V gene lost 3 bases and the J gene lost 0 bases, with 11 bases spanning the gap. Germline V lookup: CDR1 MGHRA, CDR2 YSYEKL. The CDR3 spells CASSHNRVMNTEAFF. The CDR3 DNA follows: TGCGCCAGCAGCCACAACAGGGTTATGAACACTGAAGCTTTCTTT.

CDR3: CSVEVAGQYNEQFF. The CDR3 nucleotides are TGCAGCGTTGAAGTAGCGGGGCAGTATAATGAGCAGTTCTTC. V usage is TRBV29-1 and J usage is TRBJ2-1; 8 bases align to TRBD2. CDR3 size: 14 residues. From germline, CDR1 is SQVTM and CDR2 ANQGSEA. Unmatched junction bases numbered 6, after V lost 1 base and J lost 7 bases.

This clone has only a few counts. V gene TRBV19 combines with J gene TRBJ2-7; 9 positions match TRBD1. V lost 10 bases and J lost 6; bases outside the gene matches: 10. Germline CDR1 is LNHDA and CDR2 is SQIVND (reference sequence). There are 13 residues in the CDR3. The CDR3 loop is CATSQQGAVEQYF. CDR3 coding DNA: TGTGCCACCTCACAACAGGGGGCGGTCGAGCAGTACTTC.

The genes are TRBV11-2 and TRBJ1-2; D is unclear. The ends were cut back, 5 bases at V and 7 bases at J, with 23 bases in the middle. This CDR3 comprises 16 residues. Germline loops: CDR1 SGHAT, CDR2 FQNNGV. The CDR3 nucleotides read TGTGCCAGCAGCCCACCCGGGGTTACGGTAGTACGTGGCTACACCTTC. It is translated as CASSPPGVTVVRGYTF. Looking up the rest from reference TRBV11-2 and TRBJ1-2 gives the full variable domain: EAGVAQSPRYKIIEKRQSVAFWCNPISGHATLYWYQQILGQGPKLLIQFQNNGVVDDSQLPKDRFSAERLKGVDSTLKIQPAKLEDSAVYLCASSPPGVTVVRGYTFGSGTRLTVV.